This TCR beta chain comes out of a study of Ad26.COV2.S vaccination and SARS-CoV-2 variants. On the study more broadly: The donor participated in the COV1001 trial, in its Ad26.COV2.S arm.

Method: immunoSEQ multiplex PCR; TCRdb's copy keeps in-frame clones and lacks some. The repertoire holds around 370,000 clones, with roughly 85% as singletons. Stated treatment: 15 to 20 received Ad26.COV2.S at low or high dose, single or two shots; several received placebo; per-sample allocation not given. The study sampled participants on day 63 after the first vaccine or placebo injection. This specimen consisted of peripheral blood, obtained in a trial of Ad26.COV2.S vaccine versus placebo. This TCR was sampled from a person between 18 and 65 years old who received the Ad26.COV2.S COVID-19 vaccine or a placebo.

This chain's CDR3 is CASSVEPKGDNEQFF. CDR3 in DNA: TGTGCCAGCAGCGTAGAACCTAAGGGGGACAATGAGCAGTTCTTC. The V gene is TRBV9, the J gene TRBJ2-1; possibly TRBD1 for D (6 bases). CDR3 length: 15 amino acids. The germline V and J ends were trimmed by 0 bases and 5 bases, with 12 bases remaining between them. Per germline, CDR1 SGDLS and CDR2 YYNGEE.